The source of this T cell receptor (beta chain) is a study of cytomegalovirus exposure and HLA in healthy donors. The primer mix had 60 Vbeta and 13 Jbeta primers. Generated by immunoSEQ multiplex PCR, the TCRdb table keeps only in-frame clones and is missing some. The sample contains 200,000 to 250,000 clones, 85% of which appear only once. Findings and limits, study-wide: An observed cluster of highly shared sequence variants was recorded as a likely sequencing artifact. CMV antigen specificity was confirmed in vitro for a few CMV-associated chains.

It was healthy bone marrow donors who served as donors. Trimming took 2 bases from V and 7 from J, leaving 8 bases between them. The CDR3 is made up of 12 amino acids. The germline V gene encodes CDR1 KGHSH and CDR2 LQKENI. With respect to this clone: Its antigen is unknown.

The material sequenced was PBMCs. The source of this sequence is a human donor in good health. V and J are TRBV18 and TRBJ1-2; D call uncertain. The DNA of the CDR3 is TGTGCCAGCTCACCAACACCACCTGGCTACACCTTC. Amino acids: CASSPTPPGYTF.